This T cell receptor (beta chain) was documented in a study of T cells after yellow fever vaccination. TCRdb used MiXCR to reprocess the 5' RACE reads, holding one entry per CDR3 protein. The sample holds approximately 85,000 distinct CDR3 sequences, more than 10% seen once. This clonotype was picked up a small number of times. Findings and limits, study-wide: Reappearance after the booster was seen for most primary-vaccination clones, at around 95% CD4 and 85% to 90% CD8. From the bulk population, abundant clonotypes could contaminate and appear within FACS-sorted repertoires. Among all clonotypes, a small share was observed in both CD4 and CD8 compartments.

Per germline, CDR1 SGHKS and CDR2 YYEKEE (reference sequence). Trimming removed 0 bases from V and 0 bases from J, with 6 bases in between. The CDR3 consists of 14 residues. The V and J genes are TRBV5-5 and TRBJ1-2, with D perhaps matching TRBD1 (5 bases). Material: CD8+ T cells not binding an NS4B(214-222) dextramer, sorted from PBMCs, obtained less than 25 days after the first yellow fever vaccination. This receptor was identified in a man between 18 and 29 years old who received the YFV17D yellow fever vaccine. This CDR3 is CASSLDRPNYGYTF. For the CDR3, the DNA is TGTGCCAGCAGCTTGGACAGGCCTAACTATGGCTACACCTTC.